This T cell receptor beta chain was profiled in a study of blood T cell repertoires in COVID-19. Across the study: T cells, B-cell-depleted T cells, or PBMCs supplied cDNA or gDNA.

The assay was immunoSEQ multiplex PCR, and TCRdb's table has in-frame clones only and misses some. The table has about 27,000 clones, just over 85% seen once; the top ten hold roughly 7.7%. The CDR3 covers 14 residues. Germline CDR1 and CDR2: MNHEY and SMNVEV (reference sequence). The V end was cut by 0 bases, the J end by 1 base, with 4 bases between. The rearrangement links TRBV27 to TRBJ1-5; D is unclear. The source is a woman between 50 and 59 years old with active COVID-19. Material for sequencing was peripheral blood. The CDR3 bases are TGTGCCAGCAGTTTATCCTTGAGCAATCAGCCCCAGCATTTT. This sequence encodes CASSLSLSNQPQHF.